This record looks at one T cell receptor beta chain sequence and its context. These data belong to a study of blood T cell repertoires in COVID-19. At the level of the study: COVID-19 samples from acute and convalescent phases originated in the United States, Italy and Spain. Nucleic acid was either cDNA or gDNA, and it came from T cells, B-cell-depleted T cells, or PBMCs.

Profiling relied on immunoSEQ multiplex PCR, and the TCRdb table lists in-frame clones only, not all of them. The sample consists of under 250,000 clones, 84% of them appearing once. Per the germline V gene, CDR1 is SGHRS and CDR2 is YFSETQ. The CDR3 has 14 residues. V lost 4 bases, J lost 6 bases, and 9 bases stayed unmatched. Sequencing was done on a sample of peripheral blood. The TCR sequence derives from a man in his forties or fifties with active or convalescent COVID-19. The chain has TRBV5-1 and TRBJ1-2, with TRBD1 matching over 7 bases. The CDR3 sequence: CASSLADRVNGYTF. In DNA, the CDR3 is TGCGCCAGCAGCCTCGCCGACAGGGTGAATGGCTACACCTTC.